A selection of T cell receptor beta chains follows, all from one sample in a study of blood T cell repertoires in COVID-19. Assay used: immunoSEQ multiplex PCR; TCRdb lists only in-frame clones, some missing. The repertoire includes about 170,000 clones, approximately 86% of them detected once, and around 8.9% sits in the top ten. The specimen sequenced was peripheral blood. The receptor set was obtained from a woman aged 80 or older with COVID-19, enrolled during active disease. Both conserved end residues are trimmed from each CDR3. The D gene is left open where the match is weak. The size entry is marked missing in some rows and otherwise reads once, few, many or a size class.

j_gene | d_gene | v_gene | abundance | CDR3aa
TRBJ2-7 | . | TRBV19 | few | ASSIDRDRPYEQY
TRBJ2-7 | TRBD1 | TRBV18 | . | ASSGGQAYEQY
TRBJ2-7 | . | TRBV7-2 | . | ASSSGRGPFEQY
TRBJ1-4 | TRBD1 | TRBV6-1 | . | ASSGQTGATNEKLF
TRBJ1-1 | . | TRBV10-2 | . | ASSELGAYTEAF
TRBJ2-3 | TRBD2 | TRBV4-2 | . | ASSQSAGRGTDTQY
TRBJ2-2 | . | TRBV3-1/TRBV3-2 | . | ASSQVRTGELF
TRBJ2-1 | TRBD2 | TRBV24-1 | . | ATSDLTLAGGTNEQF
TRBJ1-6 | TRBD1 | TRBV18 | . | ASSQTTGLESPLH
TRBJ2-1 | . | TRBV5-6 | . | ASSWRGRSSYNEQF
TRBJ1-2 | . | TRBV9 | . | ASSVGAGIGGYGYT
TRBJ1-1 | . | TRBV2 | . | ASSAQTANTEAF
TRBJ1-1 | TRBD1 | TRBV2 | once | ASSRGLRTEAF
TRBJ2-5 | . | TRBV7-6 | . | ASSLGQEGTQY
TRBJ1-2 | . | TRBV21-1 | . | ASSSDRVVAYT
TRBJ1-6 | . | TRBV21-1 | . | ASSKGKVGTGNSPLH
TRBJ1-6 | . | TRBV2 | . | ASGASWTNNSPLH
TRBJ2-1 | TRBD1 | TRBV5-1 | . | ASSEGQYNEQF
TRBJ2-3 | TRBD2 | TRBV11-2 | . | ASSSPGGRQY
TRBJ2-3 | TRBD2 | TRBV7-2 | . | ASSSRLAGVTDTQY
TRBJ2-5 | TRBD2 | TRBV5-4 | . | ASGTSGETQY
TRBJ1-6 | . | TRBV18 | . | ASSPLSGGALH
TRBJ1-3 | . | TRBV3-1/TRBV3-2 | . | ASSSRGGVSGNTIY
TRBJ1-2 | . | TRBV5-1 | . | ASSKQGENGYT
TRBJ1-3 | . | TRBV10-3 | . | ATGGGHQSGNTIY
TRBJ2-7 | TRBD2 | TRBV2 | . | ASSKEGLAGYEQY
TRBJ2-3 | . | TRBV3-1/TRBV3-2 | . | ASSQAGVRTDTQY
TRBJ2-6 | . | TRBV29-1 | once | SVGAYSGANVLT
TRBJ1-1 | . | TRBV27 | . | ASSFEALKDTEAF
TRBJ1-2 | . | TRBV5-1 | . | ASSLGGEDYGYT
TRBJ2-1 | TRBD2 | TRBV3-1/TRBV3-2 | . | ASSPLRGVAGDYNEQF
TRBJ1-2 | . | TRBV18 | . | ASSPPSTPNYGYT
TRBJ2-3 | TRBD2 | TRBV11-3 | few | ASSYRTSGSTDTQY